These 29 T cell receptor beta chains were sequenced from one sample in a study of blood T cell repertoires in COVID-19. Clones were sequenced by immunoSEQ multiplex PCR, and TCRdb holds only the in-frame ones, with some missing. The sample lists around 76,000 clones, roughly four fifths occurring once. Input material: peripheral blood. These receptors were obtained from an elderly woman with active or convalescent COVID-19.

The chain uses TRBV28 and TRBJ2-1; the match to TRBD2 covers 10 bases. Germline assignment: CDR1 MDHEN and CDR2 SYDVKM. With 9 bases clipped from V and 9 bases from J, the junction kept 5 bases outside the gene matches. This CDR3 contains 12 residues. The CDR3 region is CASSGGWGEQFF. The CDR3 coding sequence is TGTGCCAGTAGCGGGGGGTGGGGTGAGCAGTTCTTC.

This chain joins TRBV11-2 and TRBJ1-5, with 7 positions matching TRBD1. Germline V gene data show CDR1 as SGHAT and CDR2 as FQNNGV. V shed 4 bases and J 3 bases; nucleotides not matched to a gene: 6. This CDR3 has 15 residues. The CDR3 bases are TGTGCCAGCAGCTCCGGGACAGCGTCCAATCAGCCCCAGCATTTT. Translation gives CASSSGTASNQPQHF. The complete variable domain, with remaining parts taken from reference TRBV11-2 and TRBJ1-5, reads EAGVAQSPRYKIIEKRQSVAFWCNPISGHATLYWYQQILGQGPKLLIQFQNNGVVDDSQLPKDRFSAERLKGVDSTLKIQPAKLEDSAVYLCASSSGTASNQPQHFGDGTRLSIL.

The CDR3 loop is CAWSSQEYEQYF. DNA for the CDR3: TGTGCCTGGAGCTCCCAGGAATACGAGCAGTACTTC. V gene TRBV30 combines with J gene TRBJ2-7; no definite D call. Trimming took off 3 bases at V and 4 bases at J, with 10 bases between the two ends. CDR1 and CDR2 from the germline V gene are GTSNPN and SVGIG (reference sequence). The CDR3 totals 12 residues.

V usage is TRBV13 and J usage is TRBJ2-1, with 9 bases matching TRBD1. Losses at the gene ends were 5 bases for V and 9 bases for J; bases not matched to a gene: 14. This CDR3 spans 16 amino acids. The V gene's germline CDR1 is PRHDT and CDR2 FYEKMQ (reference sequence). The CDR3 loop reads CASSLLTGGRIGEQFF. DNA of the CDR3: TGTGCCAGCAGCCTACTGACAGGGGGGCGCATCGGTGAGCAGTTCTTC.

V and J are TRBV2 and TRBJ2-7, with D perhaps TRBD1 (5 bases). Looked up from germline, CDR1 is SNHLY and CDR2 is FYNNEI. The V end was cut by 8 bases, the J end by 7 bases, with 15 bases between. This CDR3 is 12 amino acids long. The chain's CDR3 is CASAIGQGEQYF. DNA of the CDR3: TGTGCCAGCGCCATCGGTCAGGGTGAGCAGTACTTC.

The DNA for the CDR3 is TGTGCCAGCAGCCAAGAACCGACACTAGACTATCAGCCCCAGCATTTT. Its translation is CASSQEPTLDYQPQHF. This rearrangement joins TRBV3-1 (or the pseudogene TRBV3-2) to TRBJ1-5; D is undetermined. The CDR3 totals 16 residues. Per the germline V gene, CDR1 is LGHDT and CDR2 is YNNKEL (reference sequence). V dropped 0 bases and J dropped 5 bases, with 14 bases sitting between them.

The chain employs TRBV4-1 and TRBJ1-4, with D unresolved. The CDR3 consists of 13 residues. Germline V gene lookup returns CDR1 MGHRA and CDR2 YSYEKL. V lost 2 bases and J 10 bases, leaving 11 bases between the germline ends. CDR3 protein: CASSQYPRGKLFF. CDR3 DNA sequence: TGCGCCAGCAGCCAATACCCCCGGGGAAAACTGTTTTTT.

This clone ranks as medium-sized. V is TRBV11-3 and J is TRBJ1-1; D is undetermined. Germline lookup yields CDR1 SGHNT and CDR2 YENEEA. CDR3 length: 13 amino acids. Trimming removed 4 bases at V and 5 bases at J, with 11 bases between. The CDR3 coding sequence is TGTGCCAGCAGCTCCACCGGAGCAACTGAAGCTTTCTTT. Translated: CASSSTGATEAFF.

This clone turned up a few times. The V call is TRBV4-3, the J call TRBJ2-3; D might be TRBD1 (5 bases). There are 15 residues in the CDR3. The germline V gene has CDR1 LGHNA and CDR2 YSLEER. Trimming shortened V by 0 bases and J by 2 bases, and 9 bases separated the two germline ends. The CDR3 DNA follows: TGCGCCAGCAGCCAAGAACACAGGCCCACAGATACGCAGTATTTT. Translation gives CASSQEHRPTDTQYF.

Written as DNA, the CDR3 is TGTGCCAGCAGCTTAGCCTGGGACTGGGGACAAGAGACCCAGTACTTC. Protein product: CASSLAWDWGQETQYF. The chain links TRBV7-9 to TRBJ2-5; weak D call: TRBD2 (6 bases). In germline, CDR1 is SEHNR, CDR2 FQNEAQ (reference sequence). Trimming removed 0 bases at V and 2 bases at J, with 13 bases between. This CDR3 has 16 amino acids.

Only one count was recorded for this clone. One end of the junction fails to match germline, which may point to a read error. V and J are TRBV7-7 and TRBJ2-5; tentative D call: TRBD2 (8 bases). Germline lookup yields CDR1 SSHAT and CDR2 FNYEAQ (reference sequence). The CDR3 loop spans 14 amino acids. CDR3 loop: CASSLAGQPETQYF. CDR3 nucleotide sequence: TGTGCTAGCAGCTTAGCGGGACAGCCGGAGACCCAGTACTTC.

The genes are TRBV19 and TRBJ1-1, with D perhaps TRBD1 (5 bases). The length of the CDR3 is 12 residues. Per germline, CDR1 LNHDA and CDR2 SQIVND (reference sequence). The ends were cut back, 9 bases at V and 1 base at J, with 9 bases in the middle. The CDR3: CASRESNTEAFF. The CDR3 DNA sequence: TGTGCCAGCAGGGAATCGAACACTGAAGCTTTCTTT.

The rearrangement uses TRBV24-1 and TRBJ2-7; the match to TRBD1 covers 7 bases. Germline V lookup: CDR1 KGHDR, CDR2 SFDVKD. The CDR3 loop spans 16 amino acids. J lost 5 bases, V lost 3 bases, and 12 bases had no gene match. In nucleotides, the CDR3 is TGTGCCACCAGTGATCCAGACAGGGCCCAATCCCACGAGCAGTACTTC. Its translation is CATSDPDRAQSHEQYF.

V gene TRBV18 combines with J gene TRBJ2-2; 9 positions agree with TRBD1. The CDR3 loop spans 12 amino acids. Losses at the gene ends were 6 bases for V and 10 bases for J; bases not matched to a gene: 3. Germline CDR1 and CDR2: KGHSH and LQKENI. The CDR3 DNA reads TGTGCCAGCTCGCGGACAGGGGAGGAGCTGTTTTTT. The encoded protein is CASSRTGEELFF.

This clone has a single count. This rearrangement joins TRBV3-1 (or the pseudogene TRBV3-2) to TRBJ1-3; perhaps TRBD1 as D (6 bases). Germline assignment: CDR1 LGHDT and CDR2 YNNKEL (reference sequence). The CDR3 covers 17 residues. V lost 5 bases to trimming and J lost 3 bases, with 20 bases between them. CDR3 sequence reads: CASSARTGGRFGNTIYF. The CDR3 nucleotides read TGTGCCAGCAGCGCCAGGACCGGGGGGCGGTTTGGAAACACCATATATTTT.

This clone is medium-sized (0.01 to 0.1%) in the sample. This chain uses TRBV4-1 with TRBJ1-2, with 7 bases identical to TRBD1. This CDR3 comprises 17 residues. The ends lost 0 bases at V and 4 bases at J; junction bases unmatched: 11. Germline CDR1 MGHRA, CDR2 YSYEKL. The DNA for the CDR3 is TGCGCCAGCAGCCAAGATCTACCGTCGGACAGGATCTATGGCTACACCTTC. Its protein product is CASSQDLPSDRIYGYTF.

The rearrangement uses TRBV5-1 and TRBJ2-1; 10 bases fit TRBD2. The length of the CDR3 is 15 residues. Trimming took 0 bases from V and 16 from J; bases not matched to a gene: 13. Germline values: CDR1 SGHRS, CDR2 YFSETQ. The CDR3 loop reads CASSLDVSGGAEYFF. The CDR3 bases are TGCGCCAGCAGCTTGGACGTGAGCGGGGGGGCCGAATATTTCTTC.

The V gene is TRBV30, the J gene TRBJ1-4, with D hard to call. The length of the CDR3 is 15 residues. V gave up 6 bases and J gave up 6 bases, with 20 bases separating them. Germline V lookup: CDR1 GTSNPN, CDR2 SVGIG (reference sequence). The CDR3 reads CACRVGGTRYEKLFF. CDR3 DNA sequence: TGTGCCTGCCGGGTGGGAGGTACCCGCTATGAAAAACTGTTTTTT.

The rearrangement links TRBV7-9 to TRBJ2-3, with D perhaps matching TRBD2 (6 bases). Trimming removed 4 bases at V and 2 bases at J, with 10 bases between. Germline loops: CDR1 SEHNR, CDR2 FQNEAQ (reference sequence). CDR3 length: 14 residues. CDR3 sequence reads: CASSYAGTTDTQYF. The CDR3 region has the DNA TGTGCCAGCAGCTACGCGGGGACCACAGATACGCAGTATTTT.

This clone has just one count. The rearrangement joins TRBV18 to TRBJ2-5; 10 bases fit TRBD1. V trimming: 3 bases; J trimming: 3 bases; junction bases outside the gene matches: 16. The CDR3 consists of 19 residues. Germline CDR1 and CDR2: KGHSH and LQKENI. DNA for the CDR3: TGTGCCAGCTCACCCGAAACCCCCAGGGACAGGGGTCAGAAAGAGACCCAGTACTTC. Its translation: CASSPETPRDRGQKETQYF.

This rearrangement joins TRBV9 to TRBJ1-2; perhaps TRBD1 as D (5 bases). V was pared by 6 bases and J by 0 bases, with 18 bases between. The length of the CDR3 is 16 residues. Germline assignment: CDR1 SGDLS and CDR2 YYNGEE. CDR3 nucleotide sequence: TGTGCCAGCACTCTAGACATCGGGGACTCTAACTATGGCTACACCTTC. This codes for CASTLDIGDSNYGYTF.

The gene calls are TRBV7-8 and TRBJ1-6; 7 bases match TRBD1. Losses at the gene ends were 2 bases for V and 0 bases for J; bases not matched to a gene: 4. This CDR3 comprises 17 residues. Germline-derived CDR1 and CDR2 are SGHVS and FQNEAQ. In DNA, the CDR3 is TGTGCCAGCAGCTTAAGGGACAGCGGCTCCTATAATTCACCCCTCCACTTT. As protein: CASSLRDSGSYNSPLHF.

V gene TRBV6-2 or TRBV6-3 combines with J gene TRBJ2-1; the D gene is possibly TRBD2 (5 bases). V was clipped by 5 bases and J by 10 bases, with 9 bases between them. The germline gives CDR1 MNHEY, CDR2 SVGEGT. The CDR3 covers 11 residues. The CDR3 reads CASSGLGEQFF. The CDR3 bases are TGTGCCAGCAGTGGACTTGGGGAGCAGTTCTTC.

The CDR3 sequence: CASSLQGRPGEQYF. CDR3 bases: TGCGCCAGCAGCTTACAGGGACGGCCGGGCGAGCAGTACTTC. The chain links TRBV5-1 to TRBJ2-7, with D possibly TRBD1 on 6 matching bases. Trimming shortened V by 2 bases and J by 6 bases, and 15 bases separated the two germline ends. The CDR3 is made up of 14 amino acids. In germline, CDR1 is SGHRS, CDR2 YFSETQ.

This chain uses TRBV28 with TRBJ2-7; 8 bases agree with TRBD2. Germline V CDR1 and CDR2: MDHEN, SYDVKM. The CDR3 is made up of 16 amino acids. V lost 1 base, J lost 0 bases, and 5 bases stayed unmatched. The CDR3 loop reads CASSLSGGGSSYEQYF. CDR3 coding DNA: TGTGCCAGCAGTTTATCCGGCGGGGGGTCCTCCTACGAGCAGTACTTC.

J is TRBJ1-4 and V is TRBV2, with D tentatively TRBD1 (6 bases). Per germline, CDR1 SNHLY and CDR2 FYNNEI. The CDR3 sequence is 14 residues long. Trimming shortened V by 6 bases and J by 7 bases, and 15 bases separated the two germline ends. This CDR3 is CASRAGAGSEKLFF. The CDR3 DNA follows: TGTGCCAGCAGGGCAGGGGCTGGGAGTGAAAAACTGTTTTTT.

The chain links TRBV6-5 to TRBJ2-5, with TRBD2 identical over 10 bases. The CDR3 loop spans 16 amino acids. The germline gives CDR1 MNHEY, CDR2 SVGAGI. Trimming at V came to 1 base and at J to 2 bases, leaving 4 bases not matched to a gene. CDR3 amino acids: CASSYLPAGGQETQYF. The CDR3 DNA reads as TGTGCCAGCAGTTACTTACCAGCGGGGGGGCAAGAGACCCAGTACTTC.

This clone has just a few counts. The V call is TRBV10-2, the J call TRBJ1-6; the match to TRBD1 covers 9 bases. V lost 0 bases, J lost 8 bases, and 5 bases stayed unmatched. There are 16 residues in the CDR3. CDR1 and CDR2 from the germline V gene are WSHSY and SAAADI. In DNA form, the CDR3 reads TGCGCCAGCAGTGAGTCGTTGGGGACAGGGCATTCACCCCTCCACTTT. Its protein product is CASSESLGTGHSPLHF.

The V call is TRBV6-1, the J call TRBJ2-5, with 7 bases aligning to TRBD1. Germline CDR1 is MNHNS and CDR2 is SASEGT. V shed 4 bases and J 0 bases; nucleotides not matched to a gene: 8. CDR3 size: 16 residues. The CDR3 DNA follows: TGTGCCAGCAGTGCGAGAGACAGGGTCGACCAAGAGACCCAGTACTTC. This codes for CASSARDRVDQETQYF.